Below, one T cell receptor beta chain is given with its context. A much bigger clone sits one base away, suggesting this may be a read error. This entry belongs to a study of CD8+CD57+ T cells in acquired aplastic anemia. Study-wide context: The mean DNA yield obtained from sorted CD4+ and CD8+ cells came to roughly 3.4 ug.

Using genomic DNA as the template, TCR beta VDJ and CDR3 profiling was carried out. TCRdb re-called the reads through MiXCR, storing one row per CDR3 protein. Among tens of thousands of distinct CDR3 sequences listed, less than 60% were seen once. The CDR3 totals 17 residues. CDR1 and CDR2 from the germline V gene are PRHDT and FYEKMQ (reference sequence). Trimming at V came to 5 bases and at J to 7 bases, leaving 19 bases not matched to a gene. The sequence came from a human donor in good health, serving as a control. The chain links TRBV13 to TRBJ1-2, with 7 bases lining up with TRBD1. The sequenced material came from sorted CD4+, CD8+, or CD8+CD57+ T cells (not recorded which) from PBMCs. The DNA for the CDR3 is TGTGCCAGCAGCGATCAACAGGGGAAGGCCGTACTACTTGGCTACACCTTC. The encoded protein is CASSDQQGKAVLLGYTF.